A single sample gave rise to the 3 T cell receptor beta chains below, sequenced in a study of pediatric ulcerative colitis (dated by TCRdb to the late 2010s). Library method: the immunoSEQ multiplex PCR assay. TCRdb limited this immuneACCESS table to in-frame rearrangements with V and J called. A share of clones is missing; checked studies link under half to unresolved V genes, and the rest is unexplained. The sample records under 50,000 clones, over 70% of which are singletons. Together, the top ten hold under 4% of the sample. During colonoscopy, one to two rectal pinch biopsies were obtained for research purposes. Sequenced material: gut tissue. These receptor sequences come from a girl between 5 and 17 years old with moderate ulcerative colitis.

In its sample, this clone was seen once. This sequence joins TRBV7-6 and TRBJ2-1; perhaps TRBD2 as D (5 bases). CDR3 length equals 14 residues. The germline gives CDR1 SGHVS, CDR2 FNYEAQ. The germline V and J ends were trimmed by 5 bases and 7 bases, with 15 bases remaining between them. CDR3 sequence (DNA): TGTGCCAGCAGCACCCATGGTCCGGGGAATGAGCAGTTCTTC. Translation gives CASSTHGPGNEQFF. The full variable domain, rest sourced from reference TRBV7-6 and TRBJ2-1, is GAGVSQSPRYKVTKRGQDVALRCDPISGHVSLYWYRQALGQGPEFLTYFNYEAQQDKSGLPNDRFSAERPEGSISTLTIQRTEQRDSAMYRCASSTHGPGNEQFFGPGTRLTVL.

This clone turned up a few times. The J gene is TRBJ2-3, the V gene TRBV5-6; 10 positions match TRBD1. J gave up 3 bases and V 1 base, and 8 bases lay outside the gene matches. Germline CDR1 SGHDT, CDR2 YYEEEE. The CDR3 contains 17 residues. The CDR3 region is CASSLSFDRGRTDTQYF. CDR3 DNA sequence: TGTGCCAGCAGCTTGTCCTTCGACAGGGGGCGAACAGATACGCAGTATTTT. Full variable domain (missing parts from reference TRBV5-6 and TRBJ2-3): DAGVTQSPTHLIKTRGQQVTLRCSPKSGHDTVSWYQQALGQGPQFIFQYYEEEERQRGNFPDRFSGHQFPNYSSELNVNALLLGDSALYLCASSLSFDRGRTDTQYFGPGTRLTVL.

The V call is TRBV30, the J call TRBJ1-2, with D tentatively TRBD1 (6 bases). V dropped 5 bases and J dropped 0 bases, with 13 bases sitting between them. The CDR3 length is 14 residues. From germline, CDR1 is GTSNPN and CDR2 SVGIG (reference sequence). CDR3 in amino acids: CAWYRVGANYGYTF. The CDR3 bases are TGTGCCTGGTACAGGGTAGGGGCTAACTATGGCTACACCTTC.